This TCR beta chain comes out of a study of CD8+ T cells in alopecia areata. Study details: Administration of oral tofacitinib to treated patients was at 5 to 10 mg twice daily.

Extraction and reverse transcription of RNA yielded cDNA as the sequencing template. Here immunoSEQ multiplex PCR was the method, and the copy in TCRdb shows in-frame clones only, minus some. The sample yields about 94,000 clones, just over 70% seen once. V was pared by 4 bases and J by 4 bases, with 24 bases between. Germline V CDR1 and CDR2: SGHNT, YYREEE (reference sequence). The CDR3 spans 17 residues. The treatment here: oral pan-JAK inhibitor, 5-10 mg twice daily. This specimen consisted of CD8+ T cells sorted from blood, obtained around week 42, from a patient treated with tofacitinib. This rearrangement joins TRBV5-4 to TRBJ2-7; possible D gene TRBD1, 6 bases. The sequence was collected from a human donor with alopecia areata. The CDR3 DNA is TGTGCCAGCAGCATGAGGGCCGGGACATCGGAAAGGTACGAGCAGTACTTC. It encodes CASSMRAGTSERYEQYF.